This T cell receptor (beta chain) was sequenced for a study of blood T cell repertoires in COVID-19. Study-level information: There were acute and convalescent COVID-19 samples, and they came from the United States, Italy and Spain. The cDNA or gDNA used as material had been derived from T cells, B-cell-depleted T cells, or PBMCs.

Original analysis: Amplification of reference gene primers was used by the study to estimate nucleated cell counts. Assay used: immunoSEQ multiplex PCR; TCRdb lists only in-frame clones, some missing. V and J calls and clone size are as listed in that table; D and trimming were resolved from the DNA. Of some 210,000 clones in the sample, about 84% were seen once. Living in 25 or so US areas, the participants were between 18 and 89 years of age. The CDR3 contains 13 residues. The V segment lost 5 bases and the J segment 4 bases; nucleotides outside the gene matches: 2. Germline V gene data show CDR1 as KGHSH and CDR2 as LQKENI.

This chain joins TRBV18 and TRBJ1-1, with TRBD1 identical over 9 bases. The sequenced material came from PBMCs or T cells enriched from blood (not recorded which). This receptor was obtained from a man aged 25 to 40 with acute COVID-19. In DNA form, the CDR3 reads TGTGCCAGCTCATTACAGGGGGCCACTGAAGCTTTCTTT. Amino acid sequence: CASSLQGATEAFF.